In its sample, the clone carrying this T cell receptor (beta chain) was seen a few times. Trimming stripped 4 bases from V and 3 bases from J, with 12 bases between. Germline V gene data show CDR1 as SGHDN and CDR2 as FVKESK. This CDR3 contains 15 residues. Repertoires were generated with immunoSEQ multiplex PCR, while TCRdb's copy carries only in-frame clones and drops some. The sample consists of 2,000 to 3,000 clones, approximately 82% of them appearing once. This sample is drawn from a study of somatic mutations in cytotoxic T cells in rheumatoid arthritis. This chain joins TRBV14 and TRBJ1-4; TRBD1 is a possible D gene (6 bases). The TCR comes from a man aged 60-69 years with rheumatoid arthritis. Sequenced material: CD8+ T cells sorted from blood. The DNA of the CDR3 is TGTGCCAGCAGCCCCACCAGGGGTCCTAATGAAAAACTGTTTTTT. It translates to CASSPTRGPNEKLFF.